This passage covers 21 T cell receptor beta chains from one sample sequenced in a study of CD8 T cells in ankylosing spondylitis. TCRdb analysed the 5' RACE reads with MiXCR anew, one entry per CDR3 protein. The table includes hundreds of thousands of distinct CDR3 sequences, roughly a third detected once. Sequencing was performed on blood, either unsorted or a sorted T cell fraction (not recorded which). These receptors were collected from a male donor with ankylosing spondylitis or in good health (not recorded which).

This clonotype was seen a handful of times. CDR3 residues: CSAPDRGSFNSYEQYF. Written as DNA, the CDR3 is TGCAGTGCTCCAGACAGGGGGTCGTTTAATTCCTACGAGCAGTACTTC. V is TRBV20-1 and J is TRBJ2-7, with 9 bases matching TRBD1. CDR3 length: 16 residues. Germline CDR1 and CDR2: DFQATT and SNEGSKA (reference sequence). The ends lost 5 bases at V and 1 base at J; junction bases unmatched: 12.

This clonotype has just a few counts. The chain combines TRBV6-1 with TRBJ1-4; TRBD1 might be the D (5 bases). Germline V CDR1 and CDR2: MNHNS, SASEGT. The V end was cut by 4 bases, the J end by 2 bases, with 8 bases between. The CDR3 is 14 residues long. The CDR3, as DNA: TGTGCCAGCAGTGCGTGGGGGACTAATGAAAAACTGTTTTTT. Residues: CASSAWGTNEKLFF.

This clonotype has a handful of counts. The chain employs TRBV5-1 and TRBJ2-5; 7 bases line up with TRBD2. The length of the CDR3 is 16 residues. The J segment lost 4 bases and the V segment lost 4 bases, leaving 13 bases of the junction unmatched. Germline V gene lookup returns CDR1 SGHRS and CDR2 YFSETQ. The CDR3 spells CASSPGRAGVGETQYF. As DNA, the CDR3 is TGCGCCAGCAGCCCGGGCCGGGCGGGGGTTGGAGAGACCCAGTACTTC.

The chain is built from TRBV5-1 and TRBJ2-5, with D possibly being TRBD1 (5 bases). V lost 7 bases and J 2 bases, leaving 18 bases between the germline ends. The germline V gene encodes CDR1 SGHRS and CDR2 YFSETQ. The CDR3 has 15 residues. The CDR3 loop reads CASGPQGYGQETQYF. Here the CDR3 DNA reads TGCGCCAGCGGCCCTCAGGGCTACGGACAAGAGACCCAGTACTTC. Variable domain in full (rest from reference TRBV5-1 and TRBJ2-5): KAGVTQTPRYLIKTRGQQVTLSCSPISGHRSVSWYQQTPGQGLQFLFEYFSETQRNKGNFPGRFSGRQFSNSRSEMNVSTLELGDSALYLCASGPQGYGQETQYFGPGTRLLVL.

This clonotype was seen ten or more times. In DNA form, the CDR3 reads TGTGCCAGCAGCTCGGAAGTTGGACTCAACACCGGGGAGCTGTTTTTT. Translating it yields CASSSEVGLNTGELFF. The J gene is TRBJ2-2, the V gene TRBV6-1; possible D gene TRBD2, 5 bases. CDR3 length: 16 amino acids. V gave up 6 bases and J gave up 2 bases, with 16 bases separating them. CDR1 is MNHNS and CDR2 is SASEGT in the germline V gene.

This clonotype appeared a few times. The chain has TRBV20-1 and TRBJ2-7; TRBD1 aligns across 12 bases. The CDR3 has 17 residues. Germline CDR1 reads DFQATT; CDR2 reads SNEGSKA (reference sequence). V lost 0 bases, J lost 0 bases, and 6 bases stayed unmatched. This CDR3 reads CSARDLGQGAFSYEQYF. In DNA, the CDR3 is TGCAGTGCTAGAGATTTGGGACAGGGGGCCTTCTCCTACGAGCAGTACTTC.

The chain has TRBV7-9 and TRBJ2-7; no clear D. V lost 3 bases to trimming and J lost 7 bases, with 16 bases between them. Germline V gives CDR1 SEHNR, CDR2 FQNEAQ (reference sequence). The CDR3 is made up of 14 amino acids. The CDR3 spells CASSFSVTLGEQYF. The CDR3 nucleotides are TGTGCCAGCAGCTTCTCGGTAACTCTCGGGGAGCAGTACTTC.

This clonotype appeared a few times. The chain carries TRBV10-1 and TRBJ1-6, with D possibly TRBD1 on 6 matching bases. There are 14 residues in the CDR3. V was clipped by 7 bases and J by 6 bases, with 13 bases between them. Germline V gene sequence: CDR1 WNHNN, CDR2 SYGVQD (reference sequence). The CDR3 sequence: CASKDGGRNSPLHF. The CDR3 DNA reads TGCGCCAGCAAAGACGGGGGCCGTAATTCACCCCTCCACTTT.

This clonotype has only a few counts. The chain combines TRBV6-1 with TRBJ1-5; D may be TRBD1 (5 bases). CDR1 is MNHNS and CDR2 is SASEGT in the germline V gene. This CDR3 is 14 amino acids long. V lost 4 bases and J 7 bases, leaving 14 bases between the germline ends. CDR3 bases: TGTGCCAGCAGTGCCCCCTGGGGCGGACAGCCCCAGCATTTT. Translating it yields CASSAPWGGQPQHF.

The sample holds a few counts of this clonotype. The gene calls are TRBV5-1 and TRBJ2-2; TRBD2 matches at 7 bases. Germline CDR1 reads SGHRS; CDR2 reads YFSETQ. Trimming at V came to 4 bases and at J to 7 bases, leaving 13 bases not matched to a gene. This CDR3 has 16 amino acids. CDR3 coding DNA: TGCGCCAGCAGCCCCCCGGGGCGGGGGAGGATCGGGGAGCTGTTTTTT. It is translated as CASSPPGRGRIGELFF.

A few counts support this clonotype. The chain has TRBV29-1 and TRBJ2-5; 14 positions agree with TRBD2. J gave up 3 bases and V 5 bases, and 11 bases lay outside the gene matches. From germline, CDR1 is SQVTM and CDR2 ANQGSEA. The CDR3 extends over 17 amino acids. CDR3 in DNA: TGCAGCGTTATAAGCTCGGGACTAGCGGGGGTTGAAGAGACCCAGTACTTC. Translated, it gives CSVISSGLAGVEETQYF. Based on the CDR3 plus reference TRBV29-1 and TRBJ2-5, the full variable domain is SAVISQKPSRDICQRGTSLTIQCQVDSQVTMMFWYRQQPGQSLTLIATANQGSEATYESGFVIDKFPISRPNLTFSTLTVSNMSPEDSSIYLCSVISSGLAGVEETQYFGPGTRLLVL.

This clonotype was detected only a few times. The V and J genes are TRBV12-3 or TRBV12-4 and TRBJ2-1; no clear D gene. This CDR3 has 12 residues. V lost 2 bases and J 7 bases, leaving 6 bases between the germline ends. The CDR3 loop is CASSLWENEQFF. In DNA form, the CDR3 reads TGTGCCAGCAGTTTATGGGAAAATGAGCAGTTCTTC.

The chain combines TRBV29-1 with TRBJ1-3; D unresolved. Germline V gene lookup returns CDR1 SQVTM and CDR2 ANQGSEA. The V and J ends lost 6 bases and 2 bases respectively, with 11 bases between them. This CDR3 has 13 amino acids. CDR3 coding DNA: TGCAGCGTCGGGAATGCGGCTGGAAACACCATATATTTT. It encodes CSVGNAAGNTIYF.

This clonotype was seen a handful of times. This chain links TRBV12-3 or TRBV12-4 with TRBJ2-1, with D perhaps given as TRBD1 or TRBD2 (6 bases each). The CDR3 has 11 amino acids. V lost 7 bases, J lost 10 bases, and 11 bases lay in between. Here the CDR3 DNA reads TGTGCCAGCATCACCGGGGGCGAGCAGTTCTTC. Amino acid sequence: CASITGGEQFF.

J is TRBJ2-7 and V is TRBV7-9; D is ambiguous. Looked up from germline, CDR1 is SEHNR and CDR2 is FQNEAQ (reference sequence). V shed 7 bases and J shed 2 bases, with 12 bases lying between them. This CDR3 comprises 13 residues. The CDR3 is CASTKSAAYEQYF. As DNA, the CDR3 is TGTGCCAGCACTAAGTCGGCGGCCTACGAGCAGTACTTC.

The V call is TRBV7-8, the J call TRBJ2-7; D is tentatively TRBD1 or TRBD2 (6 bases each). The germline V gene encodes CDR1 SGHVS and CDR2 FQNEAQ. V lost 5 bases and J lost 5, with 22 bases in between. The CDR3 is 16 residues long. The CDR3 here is CASSPKIGGNRNEQYF. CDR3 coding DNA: TGTGCCAGCAGCCCTAAAATAGGGGGGAATAGGAACGAGCAGTACTTC.

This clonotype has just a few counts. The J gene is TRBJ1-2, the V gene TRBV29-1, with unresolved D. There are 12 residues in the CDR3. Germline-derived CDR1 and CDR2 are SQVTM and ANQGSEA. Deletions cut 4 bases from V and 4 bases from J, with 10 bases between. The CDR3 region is CSVGSTVYGYTF. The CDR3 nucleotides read TGCAGCGTTGGATCAACCGTCTATGGCTACACCTTC.

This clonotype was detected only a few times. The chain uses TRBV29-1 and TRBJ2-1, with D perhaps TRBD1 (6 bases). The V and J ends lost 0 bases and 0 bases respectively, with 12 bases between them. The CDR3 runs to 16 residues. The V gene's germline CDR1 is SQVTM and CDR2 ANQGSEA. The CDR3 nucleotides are TGCAGCGTTGAAGAAGGGACAAGCAGCTCCTACAATGAGCAGTTCTTC. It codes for CSVEEGTSSSYNEQFF.

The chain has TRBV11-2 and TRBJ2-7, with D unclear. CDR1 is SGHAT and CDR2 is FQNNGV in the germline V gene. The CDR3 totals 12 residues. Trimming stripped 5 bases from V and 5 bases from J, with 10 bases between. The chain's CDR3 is CASSTLDHEQYF. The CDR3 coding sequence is TGTGCCAGCAGCACCCTAGACCACGAGCAGTACTTC. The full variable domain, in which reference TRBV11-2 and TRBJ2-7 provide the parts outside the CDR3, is EAGVAQSPRYKIIEKRQSVAFWCNPISGHATLYWYQQILGQGPKLLIQFQNNGVVDDSQLPKDRFSAERLKGVDSTLKIQPAKLEDSAVYLCASSTLDHEQYFGPGTRLTVT.

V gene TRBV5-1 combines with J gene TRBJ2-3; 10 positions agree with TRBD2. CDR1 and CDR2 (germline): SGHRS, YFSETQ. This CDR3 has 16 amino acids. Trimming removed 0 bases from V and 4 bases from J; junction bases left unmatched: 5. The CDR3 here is CASSLAAGGLPDTQYF. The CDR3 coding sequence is TGCGCCAGCAGCTTGGCAGCGGGGGGGCTCCCAGATACGCAGTATTTT.

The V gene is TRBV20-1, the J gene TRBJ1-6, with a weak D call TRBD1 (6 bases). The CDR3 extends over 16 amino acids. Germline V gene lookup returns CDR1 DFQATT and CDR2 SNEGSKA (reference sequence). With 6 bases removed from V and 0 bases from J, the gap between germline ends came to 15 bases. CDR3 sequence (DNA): TGCAGTGCGCACCCGGGACATAGCTCCTATAATTCACCCCTCCACTTT. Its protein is CSAHPGHSSYNSPLHF.